This TCR beta chain was recorded in a study of metastatic and nonmetastatic thyroid tumors. There were no patients who had received any treatment before thyroid surgery. Regarding this clone: One end of the junction fails to match germline, which may point to a read error. The same CDR3 is also encoded by other DNA sequences in this sample.

TCRdb re-called the PCR reads via MiXCR. This table has about 33,000 clones, approximately 17% appearing once. The V gene's germline CDR1 is LNHNV and CDR2 YYDKDF (reference sequence). This CDR3 has 14 amino acids. The chain is built from TRBV15 and TRBJ2-7; D perhaps matches TRBD1 (7 bases). The source of this sequence is a female donor with papillary thyroid cancer or a benign thyroid nodule (not recorded which). Some clones in this sample may be carry-over from other donors' samples. The sample taken for sequencing was blood. The CDR3 here is CATSRGTASDEQYF. The CDR3 nucleotides are TGTGCCACCAGCCGGGGGACAGCCTCCGACGAGCAGTACTTC.